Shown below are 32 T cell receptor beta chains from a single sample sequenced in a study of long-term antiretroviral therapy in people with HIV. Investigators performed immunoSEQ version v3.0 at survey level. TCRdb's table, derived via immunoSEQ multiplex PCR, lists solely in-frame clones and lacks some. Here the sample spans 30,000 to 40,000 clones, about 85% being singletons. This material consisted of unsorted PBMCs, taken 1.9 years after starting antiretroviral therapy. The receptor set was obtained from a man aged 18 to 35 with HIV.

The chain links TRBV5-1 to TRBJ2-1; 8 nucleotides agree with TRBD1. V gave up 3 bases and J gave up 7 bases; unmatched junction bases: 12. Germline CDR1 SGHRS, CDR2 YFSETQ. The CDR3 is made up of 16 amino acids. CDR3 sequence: CASSSRQGAVGNEQFF. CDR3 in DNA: TGCGCCAGCAGCTCTCGTCAGGGGGCTGTGGGGAATGAGCAGTTCTTC. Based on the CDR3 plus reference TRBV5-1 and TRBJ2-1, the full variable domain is KAGVTQTPRYLIKTRGQQVTLSCSPISGHRSVSWYQQTPGQGLQFLFEYFSETQRNKGNFPGRFSGRQFSNSRSEMNVSTLELGDSALYLCASSSRQGAVGNEQFFGPGTRLTVL.

The CDR3 spells CASRGPLRDTEAFF. The CDR3 nucleotides read TGCGCCAGCAGAGGGCCCCTGAGGGACACTGAAGCTTTCTTT. The chain joins TRBV4-1 to TRBJ1-1; no reliable D call. The CDR3 totals 14 residues. From germline, CDR1 is MGHRA and CDR2 YSYEKL. V was pared by 6 bases and J by 3 bases, with 14 bases between.

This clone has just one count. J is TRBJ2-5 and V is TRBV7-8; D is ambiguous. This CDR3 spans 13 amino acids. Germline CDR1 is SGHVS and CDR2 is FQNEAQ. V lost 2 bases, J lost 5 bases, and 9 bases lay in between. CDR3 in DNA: TGTGCCAGCAGCTTATTAGGGATGGAGACCCAGTACTTC. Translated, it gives CASSLLGMETQYF.

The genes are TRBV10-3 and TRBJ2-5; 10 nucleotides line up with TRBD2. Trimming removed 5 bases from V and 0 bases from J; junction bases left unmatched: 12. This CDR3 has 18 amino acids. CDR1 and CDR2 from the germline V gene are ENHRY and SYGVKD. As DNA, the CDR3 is TGTGCCATCAGTCCCTCTAGCGGGGGAAGGGAGTACCAAGAGACCCAGTACTTC. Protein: CAISPSSGGREYQETQYF.

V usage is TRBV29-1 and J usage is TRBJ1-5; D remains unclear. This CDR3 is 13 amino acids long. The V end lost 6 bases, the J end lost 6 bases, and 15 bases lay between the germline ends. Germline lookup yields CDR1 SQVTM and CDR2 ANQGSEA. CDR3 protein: CSVYDPGGQPQHF. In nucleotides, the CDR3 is TGCAGCGTCTATGACCCGGGAGGTCAGCCCCAGCATTTT.

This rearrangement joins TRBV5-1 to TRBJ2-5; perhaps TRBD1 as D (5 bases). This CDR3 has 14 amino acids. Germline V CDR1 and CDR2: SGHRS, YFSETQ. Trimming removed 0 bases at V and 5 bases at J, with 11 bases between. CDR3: CASSLGLGDETQYF. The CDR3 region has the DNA TGCGCCAGCAGCTTGGGGCTAGGGGATGAGACCCAGTACTTC.

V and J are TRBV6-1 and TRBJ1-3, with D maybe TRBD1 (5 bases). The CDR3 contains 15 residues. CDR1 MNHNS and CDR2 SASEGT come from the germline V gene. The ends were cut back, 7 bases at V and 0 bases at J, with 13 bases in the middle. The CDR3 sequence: CASNPTENSGNTIYF. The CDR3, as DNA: TGTGCCAGCAACCCGACAGAGAACTCTGGAAACACCATATATTTT.

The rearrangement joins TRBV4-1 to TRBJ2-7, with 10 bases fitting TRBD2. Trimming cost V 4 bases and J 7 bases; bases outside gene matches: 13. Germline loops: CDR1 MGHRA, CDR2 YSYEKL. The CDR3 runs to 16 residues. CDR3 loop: CASSRDSGLAEREQYF. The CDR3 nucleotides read TGCGCCAGCAGCCGCGACAGCGGACTAGCGGAGAGGGAGCAGTACTTC.

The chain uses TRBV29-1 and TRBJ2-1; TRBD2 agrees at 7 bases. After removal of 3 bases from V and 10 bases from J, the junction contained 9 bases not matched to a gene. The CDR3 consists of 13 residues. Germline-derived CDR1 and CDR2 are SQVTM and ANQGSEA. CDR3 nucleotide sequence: TGCAGCGTTGACCCTACACTAGCGACGGAGCAGTTCTTC. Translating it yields CSVDPTLATEQFF.

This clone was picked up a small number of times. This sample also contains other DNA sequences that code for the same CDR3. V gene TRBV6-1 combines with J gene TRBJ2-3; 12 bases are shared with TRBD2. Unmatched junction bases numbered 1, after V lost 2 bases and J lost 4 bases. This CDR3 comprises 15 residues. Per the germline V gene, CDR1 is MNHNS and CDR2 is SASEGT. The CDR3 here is CASSELAGGPDTQYF. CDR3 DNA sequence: TGTGCCAGCAGTGAACTAGCGGGGGGGCCAGATACGCAGTATTTT.

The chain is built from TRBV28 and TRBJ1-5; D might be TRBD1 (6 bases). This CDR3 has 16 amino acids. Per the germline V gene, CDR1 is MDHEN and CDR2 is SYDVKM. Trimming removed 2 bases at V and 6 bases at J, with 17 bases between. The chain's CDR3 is CASSLGQGLGGQPQHF. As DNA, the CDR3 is TGTGCCAGCAGTTTAGGCCAGGGGCTGGGGGGTCAGCCCCAGCATTTT.

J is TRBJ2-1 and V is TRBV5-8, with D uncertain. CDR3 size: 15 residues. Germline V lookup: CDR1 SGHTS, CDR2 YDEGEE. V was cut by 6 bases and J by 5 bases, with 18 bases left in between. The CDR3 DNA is TGTGCCAGCAAATTAACGCCGCCAGAGCACAATGAGCAGTTCTTC. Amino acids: CASKLTPPEHNEQFF.

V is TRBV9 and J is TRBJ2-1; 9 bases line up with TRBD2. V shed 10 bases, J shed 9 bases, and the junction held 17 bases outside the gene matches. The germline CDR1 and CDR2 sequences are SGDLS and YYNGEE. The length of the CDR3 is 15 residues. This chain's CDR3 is CAASRAGGPLGEQFF. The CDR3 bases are TGTGCCGCGTCAAGGGCGGGGGGGCCCCTCGGTGAGCAGTTCTTC.

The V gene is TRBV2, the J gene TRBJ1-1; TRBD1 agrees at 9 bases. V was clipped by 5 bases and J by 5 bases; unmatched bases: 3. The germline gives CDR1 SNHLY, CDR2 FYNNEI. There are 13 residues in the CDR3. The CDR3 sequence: CASSMDRGTEAFF. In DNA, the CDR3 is TGTGCCAGCAGTATGGACAGGGGAACTGAAGCTTTCTTT. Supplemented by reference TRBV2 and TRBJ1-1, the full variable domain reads EPEVTQTPSHQVTQMGQEVILRCVPISNHLYFYWYRQILGQKVEFLVSFYNNEISEKSEIFDDQFSVERPDGSNFTLKIRSTKLEDSAMYFCASSMDRGTEAFFGQGTRLTVV.

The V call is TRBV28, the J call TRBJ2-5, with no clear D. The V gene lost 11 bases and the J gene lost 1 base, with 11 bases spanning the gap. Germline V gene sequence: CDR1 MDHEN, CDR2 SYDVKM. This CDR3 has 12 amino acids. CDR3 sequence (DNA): TGTGCCGGCTCAAGAGGCCAAGAGACCCAGTACTTC. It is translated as CAGSRGQETQYF.

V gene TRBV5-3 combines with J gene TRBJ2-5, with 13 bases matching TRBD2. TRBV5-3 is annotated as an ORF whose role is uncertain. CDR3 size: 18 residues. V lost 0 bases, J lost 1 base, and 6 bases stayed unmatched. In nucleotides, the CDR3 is TGTGCCAGAAGCTTGGCGGGGACTAGCGGGGTGATCCAAGAGACCCAGTACTTC. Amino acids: CARSLAGTSGVIQETQYF.

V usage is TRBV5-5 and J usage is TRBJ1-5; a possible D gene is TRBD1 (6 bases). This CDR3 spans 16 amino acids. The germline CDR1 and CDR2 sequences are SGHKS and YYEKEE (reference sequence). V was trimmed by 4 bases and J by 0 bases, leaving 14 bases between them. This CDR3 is CASSLLGQFSNQPQHF. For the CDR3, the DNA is TGTGCCAGCAGCCTTTTAGGACAGTTTAGCAATCAGCCCCAGCATTTT.

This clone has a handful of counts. In nucleotides, the CDR3 is TGTGCCAGCAGCGTAGTAGGGTGGGGGGACAGGGTAGCAGATACGCAGTATTTT. Encoded protein: CASSVVGWGDRVADTQYF. V and J are TRBV9 and TRBJ2-3; 9 bases fit TRBD1. Germline V lookup: CDR1 SGDLS, CDR2 YYNGEE. This CDR3 contains 18 residues. Trimming at V came to 0 bases and at J to 4 bases, leaving 12 bases not matched to a gene. The variable domain in full, with the rest retrieved from reference TRBV9 and TRBJ2-3, is DSGVTQTPKHLITATGQRVTLRCSPRSGDLSVYWYQQSLDQGLQFLIQYYNGEERAKGNILERFSAQQFPDLHSELNLSSLELGDSALYFCASSVVGWGDRVADTQYFGPGTRLTVL.

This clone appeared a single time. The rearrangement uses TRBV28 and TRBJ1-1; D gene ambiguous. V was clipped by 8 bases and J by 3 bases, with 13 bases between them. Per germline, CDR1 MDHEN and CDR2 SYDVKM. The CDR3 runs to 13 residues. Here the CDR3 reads CASEHNPYTEAFF. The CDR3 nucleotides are TGTGCCAGCGAGCATAACCCATACACTGAAGCTTTCTTT.

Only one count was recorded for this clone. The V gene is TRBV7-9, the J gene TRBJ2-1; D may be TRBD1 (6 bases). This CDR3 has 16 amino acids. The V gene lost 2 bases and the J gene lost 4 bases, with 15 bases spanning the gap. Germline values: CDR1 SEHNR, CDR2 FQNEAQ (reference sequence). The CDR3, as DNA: TGTGCCAGCAGCTTATCTTTGTCAGGGGCATACAATGAGCAGTTCTTC. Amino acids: CASSLSLSGAYNEQFF. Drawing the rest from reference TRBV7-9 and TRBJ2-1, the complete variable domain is DTGVSQNPRHKITKRGQNVTFRCDPISEHNRLYWYRQTLGQGPEFLTYFQNEAQLEKSRLLSDRFSAERPKGSFSTLEIQRTEQGDSAMYLCASSLSLSGAYNEQFFGPGTRLTVL.

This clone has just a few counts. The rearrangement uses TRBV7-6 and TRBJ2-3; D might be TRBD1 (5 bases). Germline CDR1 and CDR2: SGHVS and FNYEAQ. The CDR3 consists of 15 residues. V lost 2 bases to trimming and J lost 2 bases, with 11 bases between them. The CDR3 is CASSLLYRTTDTQYF. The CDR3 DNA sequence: TGTGCCAGCAGCTTATTATACAGGACCACAGATACGCAGTATTTT.

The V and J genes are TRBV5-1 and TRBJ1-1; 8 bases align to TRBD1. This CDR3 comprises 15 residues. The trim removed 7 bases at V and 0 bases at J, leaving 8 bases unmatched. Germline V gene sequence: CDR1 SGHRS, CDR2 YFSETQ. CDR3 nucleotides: TGCGCCAGCCGAGACAGGGGCAACATGAACACTGAAGCTTTCTTT. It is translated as CASRDRGNMNTEAFF.

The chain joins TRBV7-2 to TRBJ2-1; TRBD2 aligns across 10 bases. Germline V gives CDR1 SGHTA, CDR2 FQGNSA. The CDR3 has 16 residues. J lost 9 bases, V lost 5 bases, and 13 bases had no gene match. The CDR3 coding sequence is TGTGCCAGCAGCCAGACCCTAGCGGGGGCTTTGAGTGAGCAGTTCTTC. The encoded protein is CASSQTLAGALSEQFF.

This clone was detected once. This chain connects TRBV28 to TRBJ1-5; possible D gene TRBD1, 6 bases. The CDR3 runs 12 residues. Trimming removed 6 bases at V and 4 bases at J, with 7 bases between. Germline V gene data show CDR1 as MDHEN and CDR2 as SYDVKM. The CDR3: CASRTGNQPQHF. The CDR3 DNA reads TGTGCCAGCAGAACAGGGAATCAGCCCCAGCATTTT. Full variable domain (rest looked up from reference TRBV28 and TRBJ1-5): DVKVTQSSRYLVKRTGEKVFLECVQDMDHENMFWYRQDPGLGLRLIYFSYDVKMKEKGDIPEGYSVSREKKERFSLILESASTNQTSMYLCASRTGNQPQHFGDGTRLSIL.

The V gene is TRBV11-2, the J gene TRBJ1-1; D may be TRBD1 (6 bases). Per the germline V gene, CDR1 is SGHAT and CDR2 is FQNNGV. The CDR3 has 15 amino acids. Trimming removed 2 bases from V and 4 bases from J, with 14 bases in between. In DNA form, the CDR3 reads TGTGCCAGCAGCTTAACAGGGCCCCTGGGCACTGAAGCTTTCTTT. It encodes CASSLTGPLGTEAFF.

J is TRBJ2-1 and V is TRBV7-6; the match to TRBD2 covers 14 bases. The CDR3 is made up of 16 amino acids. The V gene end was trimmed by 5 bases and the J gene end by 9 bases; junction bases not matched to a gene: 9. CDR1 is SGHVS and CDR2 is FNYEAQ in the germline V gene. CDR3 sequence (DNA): TGTGCCAGCAGCCCCGGACTAGCGGGGGGTCAAGGTGAGCAGTTCTTC. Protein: CASSPGLAGGQGEQFF.

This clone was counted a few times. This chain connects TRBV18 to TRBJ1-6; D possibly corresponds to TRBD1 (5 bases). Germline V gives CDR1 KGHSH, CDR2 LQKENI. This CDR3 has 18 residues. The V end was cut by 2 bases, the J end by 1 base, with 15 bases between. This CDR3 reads CASSPSPRRGSYNSPLHF. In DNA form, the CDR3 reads TGTGCCAGCTCACCAAGCCCCCGGAGGGGTTCCTATAATTCACCCCTCCACTTT.

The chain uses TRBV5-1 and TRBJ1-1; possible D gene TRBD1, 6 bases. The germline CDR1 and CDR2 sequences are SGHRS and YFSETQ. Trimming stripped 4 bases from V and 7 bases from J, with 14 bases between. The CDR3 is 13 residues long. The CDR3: CASSHGGQLEAFF. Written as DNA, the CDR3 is TGCGCCAGCAGCCATGGGGGGCAGCTTGAAGCTTTCTTT. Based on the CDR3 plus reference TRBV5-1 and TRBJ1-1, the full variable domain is KAGVTQTPRYLIKTRGQQVTLSCSPISGHRSVSWYQQTPGQGLQFLFEYFSETQRNKGNFPGRFSGRQFSNSRSEMNVSTLELGDSALYLCASSHGGQLEAFFGQGTRLTVV.

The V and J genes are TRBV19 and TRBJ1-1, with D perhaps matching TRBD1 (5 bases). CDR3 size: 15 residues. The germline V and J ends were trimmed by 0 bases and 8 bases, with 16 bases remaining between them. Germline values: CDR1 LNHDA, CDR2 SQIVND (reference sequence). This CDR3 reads CASSIDLGGRAEAFF. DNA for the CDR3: TGTGCCAGTAGTATAGATCTGGGGGGTAGGGCAGAAGCTTTCTTT.

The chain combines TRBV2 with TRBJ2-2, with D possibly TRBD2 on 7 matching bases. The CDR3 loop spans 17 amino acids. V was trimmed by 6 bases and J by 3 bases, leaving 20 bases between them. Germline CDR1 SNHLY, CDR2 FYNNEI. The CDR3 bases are TGTGCCAGCAGCGGGGGTAACGGGGGGCCGTACACCGGGGAGCTGTTTTTT. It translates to CASSGGNGGPYTGELFF.

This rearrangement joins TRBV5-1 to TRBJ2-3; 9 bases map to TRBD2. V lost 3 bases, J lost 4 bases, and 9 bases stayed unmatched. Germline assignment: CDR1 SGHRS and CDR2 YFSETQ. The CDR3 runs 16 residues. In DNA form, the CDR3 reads TGCGCCAGCAGCTCCTCCGCTAGCGGGGTATCAGATACGCAGTATTTT. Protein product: CASSSSASGVSDTQYF.

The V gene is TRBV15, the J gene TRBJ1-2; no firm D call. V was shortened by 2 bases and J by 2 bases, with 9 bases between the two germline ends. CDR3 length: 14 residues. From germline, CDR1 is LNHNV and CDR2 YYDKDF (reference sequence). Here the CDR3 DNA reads TGTGCCACCAGCAGAAACACAGCCAACTATGGCTACACCTTC. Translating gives CATSRNTANYGYTF.